This passage covers 18 T cell receptor beta chains from one sample sequenced in a study of blood T cell repertoires in COVID-19. Clones were read by immunoSEQ multiplex PCR, and TCRdb kept only the in-frame ones, dropping some. This sample has 200,000 or so clones, with around 84% found just once. The sequenced sample was peripheral blood. These receptors all come from a man older than 75 with acute or convalescent COVID-19.

The chain recombines TRBV11-2 with TRBJ2-2; D is undetermined. Germline lookup yields CDR1 SGHAT and CDR2 FQNNGV. The ends were cut back, 2 bases at V and 7 bases at J, with 11 bases in the middle. The CDR3 has 14 residues. In DNA form, the CDR3 reads TGTGCCAGCAGCTTAAACTACCTTGGCGGGGAGCTGTTTTTT. It is translated as CASSLNYLGGELFF.

J is TRBJ2-2 and V is TRBV12-5, with unresolved D. In germline, CDR1 is LGHNT, CDR2 FRNRAP. The CDR3 is 18 residues long. The ends were cut back, 0 bases at V and 0 bases at J, with 14 bases in the middle. The DNA of the CDR3 is TGTGCTAGTGGTTTGGTAGGTCGTGAGAGGCCGAACACCGGGGAGCTGTTTTTT. Protein: CASGLVGRERPNTGELFF. Full variable domain (remainder filled in from reference TRBV12-5 and TRBJ2-2): DARVTQTPRHKVTEMGQEVTMRCQPILGHNTVFWYRQTMMQGLELLAYFRNRAPLDDSGMPKDRFSAEMPDATLATLKIQPSEPRDSAVYFCASGLVGRERPNTGELFFGEGSRLTVL.

The rearrangement joins TRBV6-5 to TRBJ1-1; TRBD1 matches at 8 bases. The CDR3 has 11 amino acids. CDR1 and CDR2 (germline): MNHEY, SVGAGI. Germline trimming cut 7 bases from V and 8 bases from J; bases unmatched to any gene: 3. CDR3 nucleotides: TGTGCCAGCAAGAGGACAGGGGAAGCTTTCTTT. This codes for CASKRTGEAFF.

The chain combines TRBV24-1 with TRBJ2-5; 7 bases map to TRBD2. The CDR3 loop spans 13 amino acids. In germline, CDR1 is KGHDR, CDR2 SFDVKD. V trimming: 7 bases; J trimming: 6 bases; junction bases outside the gene matches: 7. The CDR3: CATRPSGEQTQYF. The CDR3 DNA reads TGTGCCACCAGACCTAGCGGAGAGCAGACCCAGTACTTC.

The chain is built from TRBV6-6 and TRBJ2-3; D is uncertain. Germline V gives CDR1 MNHNY, CDR2 SVGAGI (reference sequence). V gave up 0 bases and J gave up 2 bases, with 9 bases separating them. This CDR3 region has 15 residues. The DNA of the CDR3 is TGTGCCAGCAGTTACTCGAACTGGTTCACAGATACGCAGTATTTT. It encodes CASSYSNWFTDTQYF.

This clone was picked up one time. The chain recombines TRBV19 with TRBJ2-7; 12 nucleotides match TRBD2. The CDR3 consists of 16 residues. J gave up 4 bases and V 4 bases, and 8 bases lay outside the gene matches. Germline lookup yields CDR1 LNHDA and CDR2 SQIVND (reference sequence). This CDR3 is CASSNPTTSGSYEQYF. CDR3 nucleotides: TGTGCCAGTAGTAACCCCACGACTAGCGGGAGTTACGAGCAGTACTTC.

The chain couples TRBV28 to TRBJ2-7; D is possibly TRBD2 (5 bases). The CDR3 sequence is 15 residues long. Trimming took 7 bases from V and 4 from J, leaving 20 bases between them. In germline, CDR1 is MDHEN, CDR2 SYDVKM. CDR3 amino acids: CASMTPEPGKYEQYF. The CDR3 coding sequence is TGTGCCAGCATGACCCCGGAACCGGGAAAGTACGAGCAGTACTTC.

J is TRBJ2-7 and V is TRBV2, with a weak D call TRBD2 (6 bases). This CDR3 region has 11 residues. Germline assignment: CDR1 SNHLY and CDR2 FYNNEI. V lost 6 bases and J lost 6, with 9 bases in between. CDR3 coding DNA: TGTGCCAGCAGCGTAGCGGTCGAGCAGTACGTC. Protein sequence: CASSVAVEQYV.

The CDR3 region has the DNA TGTGCCAGCAGCGTTAGCGTCGGGGACAATGAGCAGTTCTTC. It yields the protein CASSVSVGDNEQFF. The rearrangement joins TRBV9 to TRBJ2-1, with a weak D call TRBD2 (5 bases). There are 14 residues in the CDR3. Germline assignment: CDR1 SGDLS and CDR2 YYNGEE. Trimming took 2 bases from V and 5 from J, leaving 11 bases between them.

This chain uses TRBV6-2 or TRBV6-3 with TRBJ1-2; TRBD1 matches 8 bases. J lost 4 bases, V lost 5 bases, and 3 bases had no gene match. CDR3 length equals 13 residues. The germline gives CDR1 MNHEY, CDR2 SVGEGT. DNA of the CDR3: TGTGCCAGCAGTACAGGGGGAGGCTATGGCTACACCTTC. Its translation: CASSTGGGYGYTF.

The rearrangement uses TRBV19 and TRBJ2-7; tentatively, D is TRBD1 (5 bases). CDR1 LNHDA and CDR2 SQIVND come from the germline V gene (reference sequence). CDR3 size: 14 residues. V was clipped by 0 bases and J by 3 bases, with 9 bases between them. The DNA of the CDR3 is TGTGCCAGTAGTATAGATACAGGATACTACGAGCAGTACTTC. Protein product: CASSIDTGYYEQYF.

The chain uses TRBV4-1 and TRBJ1-5; 7 positions agree with TRBD1. Trimming cost V 0 bases and J 3 bases; bases outside gene matches: 11. There are 18 residues in the CDR3. The germline V gene encodes CDR1 MGHRA and CDR2 YSYEKL. CDR3 nucleotides: TGCGCCAGCAGCCAAGATTGTCTAGAACAGGGGCCCAATCAGCCCCAGCATTTT. Its protein is CASSQDCLEQGPNQPQHF.

This chain connects TRBV19 to TRBJ2-7; possible D gene TRBD2, 6 bases. Per the germline V gene, CDR1 is LNHDA and CDR2 is SQIVND (reference sequence). V was cut by 4 bases and J by 2 bases, with 12 bases left in between. The CDR3 totals 14 residues. The CDR3 sequence: CASSKGSGPYEQYF. CDR3 bases: TGTGCCAGTAGTAAGGGGAGCGGGCCCTACGAGCAGTACTTC.

The chain couples TRBV5-1 to TRBJ1-4; 8 bases align to TRBD1. The CDR3 runs to 15 residues. V lost 0 bases to trimming and J lost 5 bases; unmatched junction nucleotides: 3. Germline CDR1 reads SGHRS; CDR2 reads YFSETQ. The CDR3 is CASSLGTGKNEKLFF. In nucleotides, the CDR3 is TGCGCCAGCAGCTTGGGGACAGGGAAAAATGAAAAACTGTTTTTT. The variable domain in full, completed from reference TRBV5-1 and TRBJ1-4, reads KAGVTQTPRYLIKTRGQQVTLSCSPISGHRSVSWYQQTPGQGLQFLFEYFSETQRNKGNFPGRFSGRQFSNSRSEMNVSTLELGDSALYLCASSLGTGKNEKLFFGSGTQLSVL.

The gene calls are TRBV18 and TRBJ2-5; D call uncertain. The CDR3 totals 16 residues. Germline lookup yields CDR1 KGHSH and CDR2 LQKENI. Trimming removed 0 bases at V and 2 bases at J, with 13 bases between. CDR3 protein: CASSPPRKDLQETQYF. In nucleotides, the CDR3 is TGTGCCAGCTCACCACCGAGGAAAGATCTACAAGAGACCCAGTACTTC.

The chain links TRBV18 to TRBJ1-6; D ambiguous. The CDR3 contains 15 residues. V lost 1 base to trimming and J lost 4 bases, with 8 bases between them. CDR1 is KGHSH, CDR2 LQKENI, per germline. CDR3 protein: CASSPLPAYNSPLHF. As DNA, the CDR3 is TGTGCCAGCTCACCACTTCCAGCGTATAATTCACCCCTCCACTTT.

The V and J genes are TRBV7-9 and TRBJ2-4; D uncertain. This CDR3 is built from 16 residues. Trimming took off 5 bases at V and 0 bases at J, with 14 bases between the two ends. Germline lookup yields CDR1 SEHNR and CDR2 FQNEAQ (reference sequence). This CDR3 reads CASSPRGALAKNIQYF. CDR3 DNA: TGTGCCAGCAGCCCCCGAGGAGCCCTAGCCAAAAACATTCAGTACTTC.

A few counts support this clone. This chain connects TRBV11-3 to TRBJ2-7; TRBD2 might be the D (6 bases). The germline V gene has CDR1 SGHNT and CDR2 YENEEA. This CDR3 contains 13 residues. V lost 2 bases, J lost 3 bases, and 8 bases lay in between. CDR3 nucleotides: TGTGCCAGCAGCTTAAACGGGGGCTACGAGCAGTACTTC. Amino acids: CASSLNGGYEQYF.